The rows below give T cell receptor beta chains drawn from one sample of a study of blood T cell repertoires in COVID-19. The repertoire was sequenced with immunoSEQ multiplex PCR; TCRdb's copy has only in-frame clones and lacks some. The data contain 85,000 to 130,000 clones, 65% to 75% of them singletons. The material sequenced was peripheral blood. The source of these receptors is a human donor with acute or convalescent COVID-19. The donor label of this sample is uncertain. Each CDR3 is given with its conserved first and last residue. Each record gives: CDR3 length, J gene, V gene, CDR3 protein.

length: 16; J: TRBJ2-6; V: TRBV6-1; CDR3: CASSAGGGAGANVLTF
length: 16; J: TRBJ1-3; V: TRBV6-6; CDR3: CASSYGGATAGNTIYF
length: 18; J: TRBJ2-7; V: TRBV28; CDR3: CASSLSLSLWTPAYEQYF
length: 13; J: TRBJ2-2; V: TRBV2; CDR3: CASSGQNTGELFF
length: 14; J: TRBJ2-5; V: TRBV29-1; CDR3: CSVRLAGNQETQYF
length: 15; J: TRBJ2-5; V: TRBV5-1; CDR3: CASSWSRGEQETQYF
length: 15; J: TRBJ2-2; V: TRBV24-1; CDR3: CATSDEGTTRGELFF
length: 14; J: TRBJ1-2; V: TRBV6-5; CDR3: CASSRGQGDYGYTF
length: 13; J: TRBJ1-5; V: TRBV30; CDR3: CAWSYSGNQPQHF
length: 14; J: TRBJ2-7; V: TRBV2; CDR3: CASRTGTASYEQYF
length: 12; J: TRBJ2-1; V: TRBV18; CDR3: CASSPSRGDQFF
length: 15; J: TRBJ2-1; V: TRBV7-2; CDR3: CASSGRQGPGNEQFF
length: 18; J: TRBJ1-3; V: TRBV9; CDR3: CASSVGDLGGELGNTIYF
length: 16; J: TRBJ1-3; V: TRBV7-2; CDR3: CASSLYTGGSGNTIYF
length: 15; J: TRBJ1-3; V: TRBV5-6; CDR3: CASSLDRRSGNTIYF
length: 15; J: TRBJ2-1; V: TRBV24-1; CDR3: CATSDLGQGGNEQFF